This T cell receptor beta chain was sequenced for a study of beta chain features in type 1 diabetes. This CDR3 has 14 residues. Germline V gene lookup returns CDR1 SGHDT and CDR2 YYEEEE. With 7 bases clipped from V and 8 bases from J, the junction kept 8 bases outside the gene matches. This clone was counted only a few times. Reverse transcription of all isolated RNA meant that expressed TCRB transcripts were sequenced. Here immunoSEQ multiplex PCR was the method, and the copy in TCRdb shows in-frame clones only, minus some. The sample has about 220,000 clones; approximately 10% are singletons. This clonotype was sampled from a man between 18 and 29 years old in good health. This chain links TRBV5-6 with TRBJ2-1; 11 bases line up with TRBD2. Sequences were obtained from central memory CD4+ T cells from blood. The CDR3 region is CASGGLAVLDEQFF. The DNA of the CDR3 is TGTGCCAGCGGGGGACTAGCGGTTCTGGATGAGCAGTTCTTC. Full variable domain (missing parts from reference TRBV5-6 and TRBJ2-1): DAGVTQSPTHLIKTRGQQVTLRCSPKSGHDTVSWYQQALGQGPQFIFQYYEEEERQRGNFPDRFSGHQFPNYSSELNVNALLLGDSALYLCASGGLAVLDEQFFGPGTRLTVL.